This T cell receptor (beta chain) was obtained from a study of T cell changes during pregnancy in multiple sclerosis. Sequenced by immunoSEQ multiplex PCR; TCRdb stores in-frame clones only, minus some. This sample has about 17,000 clones, with about 84% found just once. CDR3 length equals 12 residues. Germline CDR1 reads MNHEY; CDR2 reads SVGAGI. The V and J ends lost 7 bases and 5 bases, in that order; junction bases with no gene match: 1. This clone was recorded a few times. V usage is TRBV6-5 and J usage is TRBJ2-2, with TRBD2 matching over 7 bases. The sample in question was CD8+ T cells from peripheral blood mononuclear cells, obtained after pregnancy. This clonotype was obtained from a female donor with multiple sclerosis, enrolled in a pregnancy study. Here the CDR3 reads CASNSGTGELFF. The CDR3 region has the DNA TGTGCCAGCAATAGCGGGACCGGGGAGCTGTTTTTT.